A single sample is the source of the 25 T cell receptor beta chains below, sequenced in a study of TIL therapy for anti-PD-1-resistant metastatic lung cancer. The immunoSEQ assay was v3. Sequencing was performed with immunoSEQ multiplex PCR; in TCRdb, only in-frame clones are kept and a portion is missing. The sample shows more than 20,000 clones, under 80% of them seen only once. Time point described: pre-treatment sample, taken before nivolumab and TIL therapy. The sequenced sample was blood, obtained at baseline. The receptors here all came from a person aged 25-80 years with non-small cell lung cancer.

CDR3 sequence (DNA): TGCGCCAGCCTCCAAGAGACCCAGTACTTC. Its translation is CASLQETQYF. The V gene is TRBV5-1, the J gene TRBJ2-5; D is uncertain. The CDR3 sequence is 10 residues long. Germline V gene sequence: CDR1 SGHRS, CDR2 YFSETQ. Trimming took off 7 bases at V and 1 base at J, with 2 bases between the two ends.

V gene TRBV19 combines with J gene TRBJ2-7; 10 bases are shared with TRBD1. J was trimmed by 2 bases and V by 10 bases; bases with no gene match: 11. From germline, CDR1 is LNHDA and CDR2 SQIVND (reference sequence). This CDR3 spans 15 amino acids. The CDR3 DNA is TGTGCCACTCTAGGACCCGGGACAGGGGCCTACGAGCAGTACTTC. Its protein is CATLGPGTGAYEQYF.

This clone has more than one count but fewer than ten. The V and J genes are TRBV27 and TRBJ1-2; TRBD1 aligns across 7 bases. Per germline, CDR1 MNHEY and CDR2 SMNVEV (reference sequence). V lost 7 bases, J lost 5 bases, and 7 bases stayed unmatched. This CDR3 spans 13 amino acids. Here the CDR3 DNA reads TGTGCCAGCACAGGGGGTTACGGATATGGCTACACCTTC. Protein product: CASTGGYGYGYTF.

The chain uses TRBV7-3 and TRBJ2-2, with D perhaps matching TRBD1 (6 bases). Trimming shortened V by 5 bases and J by 6 bases, and 13 bases separated the two germline ends. This CDR3 is built from 14 residues. Germline V lookup: CDR1 SGHTA, CDR2 FQGTGA. The CDR3 here is CASSTPGQAGELFF. CDR3 DNA: TGTGCCAGCAGCACTCCGGGACAAGCCGGGGAGCTGTTTTTT. Together with reference TRBV7-3 and TRBJ2-2, the CDR3 gives the full variable domain: GAGVSQTPSNKVTEKGKYVELRCDPISGHTALYWYRQSLGQGPEFLIYFQGTGAADDSGLPNDRFFAVRPEGSVSTLKIQRTERGDSAVYLCASSTPGQAGELFFGEGSRLTVL.

The chain employs TRBV11-2 and TRBJ1-1; a possible D gene is TRBD1 (5 bases). V dropped 5 bases and J dropped 5 bases, with 9 bases sitting between them. Germline CDR1 reads SGHAT; CDR2 reads FQNNGV. CDR3 length equals 12 residues. This chain's CDR3 is CASSLDRTEAFF. The DNA for the CDR3 is TGTGCCAGCAGCCTTGACAGAACTGAAGCTTTCTTT.

This chain links TRBV11-2 with TRBJ2-1; TRBD2 matches 9 bases. The V segment lost 1 base and the J segment 4 bases; nucleotides outside the gene matches: 14. The CDR3 has 19 residues. In germline, CDR1 is SGHAT, CDR2 FQNNGV. CDR3 protein: CASSLGTHRLADNYNEQFF. In DNA form, the CDR3 reads TGTGCCAGCAGCTTAGGGACGCACCGACTAGCGGATAATTACAATGAGCAGTTCTTC.

This chain joins TRBV7-2 and TRBJ2-2; D may be TRBD2 (5 bases). V was clipped by 6 bases and J by 6 bases, with 14 bases between them. Per the germline V gene, CDR1 is SGHTA and CDR2 is FQGNSA. CDR3 size: 14 residues. CDR3 DNA: TGTGCCAGCAGTCGGGGAACGAGCGCCGGGGAGCTGTTTTTT. It encodes CASSRGTSAGELFF.

This clone was seen more than once but under ten times. The rearrangement joins TRBV15 to TRBJ2-7; no clear D. The CDR3 is made up of 12 amino acids. The germline V gene encodes CDR1 LNHNV and CDR2 YYDKDF (reference sequence). V lost 2 bases, J lost 7 bases, and 9 bases lay in between. The CDR3, as DNA: TGTGCCACCAGCAGACCTCAGAGTGAGCAGTACTTC. This gives the protein CATSRPQSEQYF.

The rearrangement joins TRBV2 to TRBJ2-5; 9 positions match TRBD2. The DNA end lines up better with TRBJ2-7; the J call may be wrong. The germline V gene has CDR1 SNHLY and CDR2 FYNNEI. The CDR3 spans 14 residues. The DNA of the CDR3 is TGTGCCAGCAGGGTGACTAGCGGTTTCTACGAGCAGTACTTC. It translates to CASRVTSGFYEQYF.

The CDR3 DNA follows: TGTGCCAGCAGCCACGCTGAGGGCGAGCAGTACTTC. This sequence encodes CASSHAEGEQYF. The chain couples TRBV7-9 to TRBJ2-7, with D perhaps TRBD2 (5 bases). The CDR3 covers 12 residues. V lost 5 bases to trimming and J lost 6 bases, with 11 bases between them. Germline CDR1 SEHNR, CDR2 FQNEAQ (reference sequence).

This clone was seen a single time. Here the CDR3 reads CASSRGQISHEQFF. The CDR3 DNA is TGTGCCAGCAGCCGCGGACAGATCTCTCATGAGCAGTTCTTC. V and J are TRBV5-6 and TRBJ2-1, with a weak D call TRBD1 (6 bases). Trimming pared 4 bases from V and 8 bases from J, leaving 16 bases between. The CDR3 is 14 amino acids. Germline assignment: CDR1 SGHDT and CDR2 YYEEEE.

The chain recombines TRBV10-1 with TRBJ2-3, with TRBD2 matching 8 bases. This CDR3 spans 13 amino acids. Trimming removed 9 bases from V and 1 base from J; junction bases left unmatched: 3. Looked up from germline, CDR1 is WNHNN and CDR2 is SYGVQD (reference sequence). The CDR3 sequence: CASQAGGTDTQYF. The CDR3 DNA follows: TGCGCCAGTCAAGCGGGGGGCACAGATACGCAGTATTTT.

The chain has TRBV30 and TRBJ2-5; possible D gene TRBD1, 5 bases. The germline gives CDR1 GTSNPN, CDR2 SVGIG (reference sequence). Trimming took off 0 bases at V and 1 base at J, with 15 bases between the two ends. This CDR3 is built from 16 residues. CDR3: CAWSVSPYRGQETQYF. In DNA form, the CDR3 reads TGTGCCTGGAGTGTTAGCCCCTATAGGGGCCAAGAGACCCAGTACTTC.

V is TRBV11-3 and J is TRBJ2-1; 8 bases map to TRBD1. Germline trimming cut 8 bases from V and 4 bases from J; bases unmatched to any gene: 13. Germline V CDR1 and CDR2: SGHNT, YENEEA. The CDR3 spans 16 residues. The CDR3 DNA reads TGTGCCAGCTCCCTATCTCCAGGGGGCCGATACAATGAGCAGTTCTTC. Translated: CASSLSPGGRYNEQFF.

The chain is built from TRBV27 and TRBJ2-2; TRBD2 aligns across 13 bases. CDR3 length: 16 residues. Germline loops: CDR1 MNHEY, CDR2 SMNVEV (reference sequence). Trimming cost V 6 bases and J 4 bases; bases outside gene matches: 5. The CDR3 DNA reads TGTGCCAGCAGAATAAGACTAGCGGGAGGCACCGGGGAGCTGTTTTTT. This sequence encodes CASRIRLAGGTGELFF.

This clone was found once. This rearrangement joins TRBV18 to TRBJ2-5, with 7 nucleotides matching TRBD1. Per the germline V gene, CDR1 is KGHSH and CDR2 is LQKENI. The CDR3 is made up of 16 amino acids. V trimming: 4 bases; J trimming: 5 bases; junction bases outside the gene matches: 13. CDR3 loop: CASSRVPGTAWETQYF. The CDR3 DNA follows: TGTGCCAGCTCACGCGTACCGGGGACAGCGTGGGAGACCCAGTACTTC.

The chain couples TRBV27 to TRBJ2-7; 11 nucleotides line up with TRBD2. This CDR3 has 15 amino acids. The junction had 5 bases not matched to a gene; V was cut back by 6 bases and J by 1 base. In germline, CDR1 is MNHEY, CDR2 SMNVEV (reference sequence). CDR3 region: CASSFTSGSSYEQYF. The CDR3 nucleotides read TGTGCCAGCAGCTTTACTAGCGGGAGTTCCTACGAGCAGTACTTC.

A word on this clone: In the same sample, other DNA sequences code for this CDR3. The V and J genes are TRBV5-4 and TRBJ2-3, with D possibly TRBD1 on 5 matching bases. Per the germline V gene, CDR1 is SGHNT and CDR2 is YYREEE (reference sequence). Trimming took 6 bases from V and 5 from J, leaving 13 bases between them. This CDR3 contains 13 residues. CDR3 in DNA: TGTGCCAGCAACGGACACCTTGGAGATACGCAGTATTTT. Translated: CASNGHLGDTQYF.

V gene TRBV19 combines with J gene TRBJ1-1, with 8 bases fitting TRBD1. CDR1 is LNHDA, CDR2 SQIVND, per germline (reference sequence). The J segment lost 1 base and the V segment lost 4 bases, leaving 5 bases of the junction unmatched. The CDR3 sequence is 15 residues long. The CDR3 region is CASSTQGARNTEAFF. The CDR3 bases are TGTGCCAGTAGTACCCAGGGGGCCAGGAACACTGAAGCTTTCTTT.

In its sample, this clone was seen once. This chain connects TRBV4-1 to TRBJ2-2; TRBD2 aligns across 12 bases. V lost 2 bases and J lost 4; bases outside the gene matches: 8. Germline V gene sequence: CDR1 MGHRA, CDR2 YSYEKL. This CDR3 has 18 amino acids. This CDR3 is CASSQTTSGRPGTGELFF. Here the CDR3 DNA reads TGCGCCAGCAGCCAAACTACTAGCGGGAGGCCGGGCACCGGGGAGCTGTTTTTT.

V is TRBV7-6 and J is TRBJ2-5; possible D gene TRBD2, 6 bases. Deletions cut 0 bases from V and 4 bases from J, with 12 bases between. The V gene's germline CDR1 is SGHVS and CDR2 FNYEAQ. The CDR3 is made up of 15 amino acids. This chain's CDR3 is CASSLAETRGETQYF. Written as DNA, the CDR3 is TGTGCCAGCAGCTTAGCGGAGACTAGAGGAGAGACCCAGTACTTC. Full variable domain (missing parts from reference TRBV7-6 and TRBJ2-5): GAGVSQSPRYKVTKRGQDVALRCDPISGHVSLYWYRQALGQGPEFLTYFNYEAQQDKSGLPNDRFSAERPEGSISTLTIQRTEQRDSAMYRCASSLAETRGETQYFGPGTRLLVL.

The CDR3, as DNA: TGTGCCAGCAGTGAAGACAGGGGGAAGACAGATACGCAGTATTTT. Translated, it gives CASSEDRGKTDTQYF. The chain joins TRBV2 to TRBJ2-3, with 8 bases lining up with TRBD1. The CDR3 has 15 amino acids. V trimming: 1 base; J trimming: 3 bases; junction bases outside the gene matches: 3. The V gene's germline CDR1 is SNHLY and CDR2 FYNNEI.

This clone has a handful of counts. This chain connects TRBV5-4 to TRBJ2-3; TRBD1 matches at 7 bases. V lost 5 bases to trimming and J lost 4 bases; unmatched junction nucleotides: 4. CDR3 size: 13 residues. Germline values: CDR1 SGHNT, CDR2 YYREEE (reference sequence). The CDR3 region has the DNA TGTGCCAGCAGGCCGCAGGGGGCAGATACGCAGTATTTT. It translates to CASRPQGADTQYF.

V gene TRBV5-1 combines with J gene TRBJ1-5; D is unresolved. From germline, CDR1 is SGHRS and CDR2 YFSETQ. V was shortened by 1 base and J by 7 bases, with 9 bases between the two germline ends. This CDR3 spans 13 amino acids. CDR3 in amino acids: CASSLFGDQPQHF. CDR3 bases: TGCGCCAGCAGCTTGTTTGGAGACCAGCCCCAGCATTTT.

This chain links TRBV4-3 with TRBJ2-1, with 15 bases aligning to TRBD2. This CDR3 contains 18 residues. From germline, CDR1 is LGHNA and CDR2 YSLEER. J was trimmed by 6 bases and V by 4 bases; bases with no gene match: 10. CDR3 nucleotide sequence: TGCGCCAGCAGCCCACGCCCGGGACTAGCGGGAGGCCCCAATGAGCAGTTCTTC. Its protein is CASSPRPGLAGGPNEQFF.